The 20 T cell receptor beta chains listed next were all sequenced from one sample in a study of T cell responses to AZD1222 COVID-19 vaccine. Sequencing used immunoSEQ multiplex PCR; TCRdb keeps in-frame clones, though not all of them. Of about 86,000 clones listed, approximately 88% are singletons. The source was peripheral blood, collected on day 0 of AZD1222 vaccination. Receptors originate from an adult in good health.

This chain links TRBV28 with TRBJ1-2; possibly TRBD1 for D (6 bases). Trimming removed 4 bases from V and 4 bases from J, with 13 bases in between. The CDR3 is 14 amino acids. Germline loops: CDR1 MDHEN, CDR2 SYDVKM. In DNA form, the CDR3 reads TGTGCCAGCAGTTCTACAGGGTTCCCCTATGGCTACACCTTC. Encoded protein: CASSSTGFPYGYTF.

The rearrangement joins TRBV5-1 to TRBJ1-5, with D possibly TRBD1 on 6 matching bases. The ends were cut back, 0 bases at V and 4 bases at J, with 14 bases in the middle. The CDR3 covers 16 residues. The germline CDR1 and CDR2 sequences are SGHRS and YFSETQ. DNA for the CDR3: TGCGCCAGCAGCTTGGGTTGGGGGCGAGGGAATCAGCCCCAGCATTTT. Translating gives CASSLGWGRGNQPQHF.

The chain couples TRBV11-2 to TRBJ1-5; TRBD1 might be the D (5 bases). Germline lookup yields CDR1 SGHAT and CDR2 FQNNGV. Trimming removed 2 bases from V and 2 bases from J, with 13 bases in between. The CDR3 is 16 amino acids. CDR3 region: CASSLLGGAGNQPQHF. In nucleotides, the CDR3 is TGTGCCAGCAGCTTATTAGGAGGGGCAGGCAATCAGCCCCAGCATTTT.

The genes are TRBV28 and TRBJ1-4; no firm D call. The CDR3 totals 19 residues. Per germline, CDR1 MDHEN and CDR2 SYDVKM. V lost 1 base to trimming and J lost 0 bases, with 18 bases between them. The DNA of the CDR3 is TGTGCCAGCAGTTTATCCCAACGGAAGCTACTTGCAACTAATGAAAAACTGTTTTTT. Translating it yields CASSLSQRKLLATNEKLFF.

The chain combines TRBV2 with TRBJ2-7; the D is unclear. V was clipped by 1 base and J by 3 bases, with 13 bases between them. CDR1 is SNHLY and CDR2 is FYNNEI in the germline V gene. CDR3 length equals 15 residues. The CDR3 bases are TGTGCCAGCAGTGAAGTTCGGTCCAGGAACTACGAGCAGTACTTC. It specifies CASSEVRSRNYEQYF.

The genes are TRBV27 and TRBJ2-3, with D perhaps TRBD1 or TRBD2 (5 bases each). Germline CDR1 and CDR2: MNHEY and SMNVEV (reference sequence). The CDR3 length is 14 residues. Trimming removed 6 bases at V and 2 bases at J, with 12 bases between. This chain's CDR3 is CASRLGAYTDTQYF. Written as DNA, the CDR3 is TGTGCCAGCAGACTAGGGGCCTACACAGATACGCAGTATTTT.

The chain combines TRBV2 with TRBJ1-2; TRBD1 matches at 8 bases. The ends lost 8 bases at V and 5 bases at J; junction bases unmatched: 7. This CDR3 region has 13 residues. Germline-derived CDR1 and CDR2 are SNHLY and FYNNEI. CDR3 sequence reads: CASSLRTGYGYTF. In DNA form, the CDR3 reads TGTGCCAGCTCACTTCGGACAGGGTATGGCTACACCTTC.

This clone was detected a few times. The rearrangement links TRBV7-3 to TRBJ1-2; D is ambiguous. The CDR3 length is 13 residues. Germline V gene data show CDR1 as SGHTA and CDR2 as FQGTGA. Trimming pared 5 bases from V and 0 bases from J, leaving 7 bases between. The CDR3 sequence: CASSATANYGYTF. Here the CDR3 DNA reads TGTGCCAGCAGCGCCACAGCTAACTATGGCTACACCTTC. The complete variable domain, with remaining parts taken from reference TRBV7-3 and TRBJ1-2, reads GAGVSQTPSNKVTEKGKYVELRCDPISGHTALYWYRQSLGQGPEFLIYFQGTGAADDSGLPNDRFFAVRPEGSVSTLKIQRTERGDSAVYLCASSATANYGYTFGSGTRLTVV.

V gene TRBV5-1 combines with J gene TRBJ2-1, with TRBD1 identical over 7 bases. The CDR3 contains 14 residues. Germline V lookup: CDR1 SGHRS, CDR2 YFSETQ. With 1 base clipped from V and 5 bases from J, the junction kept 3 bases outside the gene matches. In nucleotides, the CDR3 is TGCGCCAGCAGCTTGTCGCAGGGGGACAATGAGCAGTTCTTC. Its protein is CASSLSQGDNEQFF.

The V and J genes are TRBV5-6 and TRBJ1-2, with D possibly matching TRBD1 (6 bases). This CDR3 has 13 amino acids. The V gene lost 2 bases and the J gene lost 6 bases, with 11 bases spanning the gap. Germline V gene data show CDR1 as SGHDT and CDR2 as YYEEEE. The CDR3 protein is CASSLAGADGYTF. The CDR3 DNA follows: TGTGCCAGCAGCTTAGCAGGGGCAGATGGCTACACCTTC.

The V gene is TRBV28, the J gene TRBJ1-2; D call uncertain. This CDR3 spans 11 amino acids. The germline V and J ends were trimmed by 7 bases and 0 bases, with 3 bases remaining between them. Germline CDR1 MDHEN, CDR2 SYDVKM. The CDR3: CASMTNYGYTF. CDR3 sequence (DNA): TGTGCCAGCATGACTAACTATGGCTACACCTTC.

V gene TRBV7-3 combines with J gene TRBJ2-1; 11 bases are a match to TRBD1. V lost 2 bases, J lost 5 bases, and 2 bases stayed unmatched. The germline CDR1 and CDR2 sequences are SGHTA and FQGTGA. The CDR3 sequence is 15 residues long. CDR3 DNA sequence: TGTGCCAGCAGCTTAGGGACAGGGGGTAACAATGAGCAGTTCTTC. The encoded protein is CASSLGTGGNNEQFF.

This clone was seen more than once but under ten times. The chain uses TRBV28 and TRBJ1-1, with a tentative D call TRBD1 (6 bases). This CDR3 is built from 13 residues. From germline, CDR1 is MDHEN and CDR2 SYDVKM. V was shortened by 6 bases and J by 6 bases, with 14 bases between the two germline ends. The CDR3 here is CASSNTGKAEAFF. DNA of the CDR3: TGTGCCAGCAGCAATACAGGGAAGGCTGAAGCTTTCTTT.

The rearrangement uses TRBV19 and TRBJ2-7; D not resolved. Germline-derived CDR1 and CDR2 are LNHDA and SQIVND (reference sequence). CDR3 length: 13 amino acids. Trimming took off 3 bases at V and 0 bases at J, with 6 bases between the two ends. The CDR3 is CASSIALSYEQYF. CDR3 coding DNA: TGTGCCAGTAGTATCGCCCTCTCCTACGAGCAGTACTTC.

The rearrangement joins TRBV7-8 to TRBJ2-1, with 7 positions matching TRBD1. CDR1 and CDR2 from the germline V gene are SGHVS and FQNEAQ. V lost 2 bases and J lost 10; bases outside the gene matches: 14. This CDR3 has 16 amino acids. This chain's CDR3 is CASSLRLRGGQGEQFF. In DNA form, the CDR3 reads TGTGCCAGCAGCTTACGACTCCGAGGGGGCCAAGGGGAGCAGTTCTTC.

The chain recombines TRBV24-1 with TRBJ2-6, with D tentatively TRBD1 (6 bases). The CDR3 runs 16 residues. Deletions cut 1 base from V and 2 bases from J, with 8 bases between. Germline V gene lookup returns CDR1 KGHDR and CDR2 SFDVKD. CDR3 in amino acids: CATSDFRGAGANVLTF. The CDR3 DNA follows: TGTGCCACCAGTGATTTCAGGGGAGCTGGGGCCAACGTCCTGACTTTC.

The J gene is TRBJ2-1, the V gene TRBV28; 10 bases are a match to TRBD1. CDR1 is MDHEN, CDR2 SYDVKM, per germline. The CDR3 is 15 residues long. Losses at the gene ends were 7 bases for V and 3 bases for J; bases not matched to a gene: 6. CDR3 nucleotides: TGTGCCAGCAACCCCGGGACAGGGGTCTACAATGAGCAGTTCTTC. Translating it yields CASNPGTGVYNEQFF.

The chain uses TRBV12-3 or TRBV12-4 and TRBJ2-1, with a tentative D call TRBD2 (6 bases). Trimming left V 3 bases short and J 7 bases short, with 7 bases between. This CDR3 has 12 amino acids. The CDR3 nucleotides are TGTGCCAGCAGTTTCGCGGGGAATGAGCAGTTCTTC. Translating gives CASSFAGNEQFF.

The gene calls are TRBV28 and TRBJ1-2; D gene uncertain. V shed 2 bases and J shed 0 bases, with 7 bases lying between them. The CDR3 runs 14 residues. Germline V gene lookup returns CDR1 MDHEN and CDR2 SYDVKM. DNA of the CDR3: TGTGCCAGCAGTTTAGTAATTTCTAACTATGGCTACACCTTC. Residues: CASSLVISNYGYTF.

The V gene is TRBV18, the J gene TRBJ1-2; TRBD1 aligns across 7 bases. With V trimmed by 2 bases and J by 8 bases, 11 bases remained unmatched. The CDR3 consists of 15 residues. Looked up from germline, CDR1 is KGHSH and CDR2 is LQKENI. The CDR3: CASSPEQGRAGGYTF. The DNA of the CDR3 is TGTGCCAGCTCACCAGAACAGGGGAGAGCTGGCGGCTACACCTTC.